The present TCR beta chain was sequenced within a study of blood T cell repertoires in COVID-19. Whole-study context: From T cells, B-cell-depleted T cells, or PBMCs came the material, which was cDNA or gDNA.

Profiling relied on immunoSEQ multiplex PCR, and the TCRdb table lists in-frame clones only, not all of them. The sample yields more than 60,000 clones, 90% seen once. V gave up 1 base and J gave up 3 bases; unmatched junction bases: 3. The CDR3 extends over 15 amino acids. Germline lookup yields CDR1 MGHDK and CDR2 SYGVNS. The chain uses TRBV25-1 and TRBJ2-7; 10 bases align to TRBD2. This TCR came from a man aged 50-59 years with acute or convalescent COVID-19. Sequences were obtained from peripheral blood. The CDR3 is CASSEFASGGYEQYF. The CDR3 nucleotides read TGTGCCAGCAGTGAATTCGCTAGCGGGGGCTACGAGCAGTACTTC.